One and the same sample provided the 9 T cell receptor beta chains below, sequenced in a study of CD8 T cells in ankylosing spondylitis. Study findings and constraints: Characteristic of ankylosing spondylitis blood, it appeared, was a TCR beta motif comprising several highly homologous variants.

What these receptors recognize is not known. MiXCR was run by TCRdb on the 5' RACE reads, yielding one entry per CDR3 protein. Of about 220,000 distinct CDR3 sequences in the sample, about 7% were seen once. The sample comprised blood, either unsorted or a sorted T cell fraction (not recorded which). The receptors were gathered from a male donor with ankylosing spondylitis.

This clonotype occurred many times. The rearrangement links TRBV4-3 to TRBJ2-3; 8 bases are shared with TRBD2. Losses at the gene ends were 0 bases for V and 1 base for J; bases not matched to a gene: 9. Germline CDR1 and CDR2: LGHNA and YSLEER. The CDR3 totals 18 residues. The DNA of the CDR3 is TGCGCCAGCAGCCAAGATCTGGCAGCGGGAGTGCGCACAGATACGCAGTATTTT. Its protein is CASSQDLAAGVRTDTQYF.

This clonotype was picked up a small number of times. The genes are TRBV15 and TRBJ2-5; tentatively, D is TRBD1 (7 bases). The ends were cut back, 4 bases at V and 6 bases at J, with 18 bases in the middle. CDR3 size: 15 residues. Germline loops: CDR1 LNHNV, CDR2 YYDKDF (reference sequence). The CDR3 DNA reads as TGTGCCACCAGCATAGGAGGGGGCGAATGGAAGACCCAGTACTTC. Protein: CATSIGGGEWKTQYF. The full variable domain, its missing parts supplied by reference TRBV15 and TRBJ2-5, is DAMVIQNPRYQVTQFGKPVTLSCSQTLNHNVMYWYQQKSSQAPKLLFHYYDKDFNNEADTPDNFQSRRPNTSFCFLDIRSPGLGDTAMYLCATSIGGGEWKTQYFGPGTRLLVL.

Ten or more counts support this clonotype. V gene TRBV4-1 combines with J gene TRBJ1-4, with no clear D. Germline assignment: CDR1 MGHRA and CDR2 YSYEKL. The CDR3 runs to 12 residues. The germline V and J ends were trimmed by 6 bases and 4 bases, with 6 bases remaining between them. CDR3 nucleotides: TGCGCCAGCAGGGCCGATAATGAAAAACTGTTTTTT. Amino acid sequence: CASRADNEKLFF.

The V and J genes are TRBV19 and TRBJ2-1; 11 nucleotides match TRBD2. The CDR3 contains 16 residues. The germline V gene has CDR1 LNHDA and CDR2 SQIVND (reference sequence). Losses at the gene ends were 3 bases for V and 7 bases for J; bases not matched to a gene: 8. This chain's CDR3 is CASSIEASSGRNEQFF. Here the CDR3 DNA reads TGTGCCAGTAGTATCGAGGCGTCTAGCGGGAGGAATGAGCAGTTCTTC.

This clonotype has ten or more counts. The chain recombines TRBV11-2 with TRBJ2-7; unclear D gene. Germline CDR1 SGHAT, CDR2 FQNNGV. The CDR3 covers 14 residues. Trimming took off 5 bases at V and 0 bases at J, with 11 bases between the two ends. CDR3 region: CASSLGEASYEQYF. The CDR3 region has the DNA TGTGCCAGCAGCCTAGGCGAAGCCTCCTACGAGCAGTACTTC. Variable domain in full (rest from reference TRBV11-2 and TRBJ2-7): EAGVAQSPRYKIIEKRQSVAFWCNPISGHATLYWYQQILGQGPKLLIQFQNNGVVDDSQLPKDRFSAERLKGVDSTLKIQPAKLEDSAVYLCASSLGEASYEQYFGPGTRLTVT.

This clonotype appeared many times. This chain links TRBV12-3 or TRBV12-4 with TRBJ2-1; D is uncertain. The CDR3 runs to 15 residues. V shed 6 bases and J shed 0 bases, with 12 bases lying between them. Written as DNA, the CDR3 is TGTGCCAGCAGCCCTGAGTGGGGCTCCTACAATGAGCAGTTCTTC. Translating gives CASSPEWGSYNEQFF.

This clonotype showed up just a few times. The chain carries TRBV30 and TRBJ2-6, with D possibly being TRBD1 or TRBD2 (5 bases each). V dropped 3 bases and J dropped 5 bases, with 14 bases sitting between them. Looked up from germline, CDR1 is GTSNPN and CDR2 is SVGIG (reference sequence). This CDR3 has 15 residues. CDR3 in amino acids: CAWSHPGPRANVLTF. The CDR3 DNA is TGTGCCTGGAGCCACCCGGGGCCCCGGGCCAACGTCCTGACTTTC.

There are many counts of this clonotype. V usage is TRBV6-1 and J usage is TRBJ2-1, with 8 nucleotides matching TRBD2. This CDR3 contains 13 residues. Losses at the gene ends were 6 bases for V and 13 bases for J; bases not matched to a gene: 11. CDR1 and CDR2 from the germline V gene are MNHNS and SASEGT. This CDR3 is CASRTTGTSLQFF. In nucleotides, the CDR3 is TGTGCCAGCAGGACAACCGGGACTAGTCTCCAGTTCTTC.

This clonotype has at least ten counts. This rearrangement joins TRBV9 to TRBJ2-1; 12 bases align to TRBD2. Per germline, CDR1 SGDLS and CDR2 YYNGEE. The CDR3 loop spans 15 amino acids. J lost 9 bases, V lost 4 bases, and 8 bases had no gene match. The CDR3 spells CASSPEPGLAGEQFF. The CDR3 DNA reads as TGTGCCAGCAGCCCAGAACCGGGACTAGCGGGTGAGCAGTTCTTC.